This TCR beta chain is drawn from a study of immune evolution from preneoplasia to lung adenocarcinoma (TCRdb year 2021). For context, the study as a whole: No AAH lesions showed HLA loss of heterozygosity, compared with around 7% of AIS, around 16% of MIA and approximately 30% of ADC lesions. The study used immune gene expression, TCR sequencing and multiplex immunofluorescence to profile the immune contexture of lung adenocarcinoma precursors and invasive adenocarcinoma. Resected precursor lesions (AAH, AIS, MIA) and invasive adenocarcinomas were compared with paired morphologically normal lung tissue. Sample size was based on specimen availability rather than a prior power calculation. The immune data were integrated with whole exome sequencing and methylation data from the same cohort of nodules. A total of 40 to 60 patients with pulmonary nodules who underwent surgical resection were included in the overall cohort. A total of some 53 patients contributed TCR sequencing data. The study reported that fewer than 120 samples were used for TCR sequencing. POLYSOLVER was used to infer class I HLA alleles from exome data, and LOHHLA was used to detect allele-specific HLA loss.

Via the germline V gene (reference sequence), CDR1 is DFQATT and CDR2 SNEGSKA. The junction shows trimming of 3 bases on V and 4 bases on J, plus 6 bases between the germline ends. Including cysteine and phenylalanine, the CDR3 has 11 amino acids. The read is trimmed to its CDR3 DNA, 33 bases read in frame from base 1. The patients had resection in Japan or China between about 2013 and 2017. Histologic diagnosis of each case was confirmed independently by two lung cancer pathologists on H&E slides. Macro-dissection after pathologic assessment enriched premalignant or tumor cells for nucleic acid extraction. The AllPrep DNA/RNA FFPE Kit was used to isolate DNA from FFPE tissue. TCR beta CDR3 regions were sequenced from DNA using the immunoSEQ hsTCRbeta Kit. The original methods were these. The ImmunoSEQ Analyzer was used to analyse the TCR sequencing data. T cell clonality was defined as 1 minus Pielou's evenness, as computed on productive rearrangements. The inverse Simpson index, applied to productive templates, was used to measure T cell diversity. T cell density was defined as TCR beta template counts normalized to usable DNA, with usable DNA estimated by amplifying and sequencing housekeeping genes. TCR metrics were compared across histologic stages using two-sided Kruskal-Wallis tests. In TCRdb, the immuneACCESS table is reduced to in-frame sequences with V and J assigned. These tables do not hold every clone; where another copy was compared, an unresolved V gene accounts for under half, and the others remain unexplained. V and J calls and clone size are those listed in that table; D and trimming were worked out from the DNA. The sample data list under 45,000 clones, and around 80% of these were observed just once. Around 5.1% of the sample goes to the ten largest clones.

Results the study describes overall, beyond this receptor: T cell clonality was highest in KRAS-mutant nodules compared with EGFR-mutant or double wild-type lesions. The findings were based on association rather than direct causation, and larger cohorts with long-term follow-up and longitudinal biopsies were deemed needed. Because all patients came from Japan and China, whether the findings apply to Western populations was uncertain. Normal lung showed the highest clonality, whereas later-stage lesions appeared to have higher T cell density and diversity but lower clonality. The highest top T cell clone frequencies were observed in normal lung, and a progressive decrease in top T cell clone frequencies appeared to occur from AAH through AIS, MIA and invasive adenocarcinoma.

As concerns this clone: Its antigen specificity is not known. No much larger clone is present one base from it, and per-base qualities are unavailable.

The sequence joins TRBV20-1 to TRBJ2-5; a tentative D call is TRBD2 (6 bases match). The sequence came from a person in their sixties with lung adenocarcinoma. The sample comprised FFPE invasive lung adenocarcinoma tissue. Sample cell subset or site, as interpreted from the label and publication: frankly invasive lung adenocarcinoma (ADC). The bases read TGCAGTGCTAGGCGGGGAGAGACCCAGTACTTC. This gives the protein CSARRGETQYF.